Below are 20 T cell receptor beta chains sequenced from a single sample in a study of tumor and adjacent non-tumor tissue in lung cancer. The template was RNA from unsorted bulk tissue. Three rounds of nested PCR, following a modified ARM-PCR protocol, produced the TCRbeta library. Each CDR3 protein is one row after TCRdb ran MiXCR on the multiplex PCR reads. The sample consists of 71,000 or so distinct CDR3 sequences, over 75% of them appearing once. What was sequenced was lung tumor tissue. The receptors derive from a woman in her 50s with non-small cell lung cancer.

This chain joins TRBV20-1 and TRBJ1-6; D call uncertain. Per germline, CDR1 DFQATT and CDR2 SNEGSKA (reference sequence). The CDR3 covers 12 residues. V was pared by 6 bases and J by 17 bases, with 20 bases between. The CDR3 coding sequence is TGCAGTGCCGACAATGGGAACCCTTTCATCCACTTT. It codes for CSADNGNPFIHF.

CDR3 sequence: CASSLEWNYNEQFF. The CDR3 DNA follows: TGTGCCAGCAGCTTAGAGTGGAACTACAATGAGCAGTTCTTC. The chain combines TRBV7-2 with TRBJ2-1; D remains unclear. Trimming pared 1 base from V and 3 bases from J, leaving 7 bases between. Germline loops: CDR1 SGHTA, CDR2 FQGNSA. CDR3 length: 14 amino acids. The full variable domain, rest sourced from reference TRBV7-2 and TRBJ2-1, is GAGVSQSPSNKVTEKGKDVELRCDPISGHTALYWYRQSLGQGLEFLIYFQGNSAPDKSGLPSDRFSAERTGGSVSTLTIQRTQQEDSAVYLCASSLEWNYNEQFFGPGTRLTVL.

Comments on this clonotype: The CDR3 does not end in the conserved phenylalanine or tryptophan, so this is likely a read error. This chain uses TRBV5-4 with TRBJ2-1; maybe TRBD2 (6 bases). Germline CDR1 reads SGHNT; CDR2 reads YYREEE (reference sequence). Trimming shortened V by 0 bases and J by 12 bases, and 19 bases separated the two germline ends. This CDR3 has 15 amino acids. This CDR3 reads CASSLAGLRGHGQFL. DNA of the CDR3: TGTGCCAGCAGCTTGGCGGGACTCCGGGGCCATGGGCAGTTCCTC.

This sequence joins TRBV5-4 and TRBJ2-7; D unclear. CDR1 SGHNT and CDR2 YYREEE come from the germline V gene (reference sequence). This CDR3 is built from 13 residues. Deletions cut 2 bases from V and 10 bases from J, with 16 bases between. The chain's CDR3 is CASSFSSSYGQYF. The CDR3 DNA follows: TGTGCCAGCAGCTTCTCGAGCTCCTACGGACAGTACTTC.

The gene calls are TRBV20-1 and TRBJ1-5, with D unresolved. The J call is doubtful: the DNA matches TRBJ2-3 better. CDR1 and CDR2 from the germline V gene are DFQATT and SNEGSKA (reference sequence). This CDR3 has 16 residues. CDR3 DNA sequence: TGCAGTGCTAGTCCCATAACAGATTATAGCCATCAGCCCCAGTATTTT. Translated: CSASPITDYSHQPQYF.

This rearrangement joins TRBV6-6 to TRBJ1-4; possibly TRBD1 for D (5 bases). From germline, CDR1 is MNHNY and CDR2 SVGAGI (reference sequence). CDR3 length: 19 amino acids. V gave up 6 bases and J gave up 0 bases, with 23 bases separating them. The CDR3 is CASRYLTLPQGTTNEKLFF. As DNA, the CDR3 is TGTGCCAGCAGATACCTCACCTTACCCCAGGGTACAACTAATGAAAAACTGTTTTTT.

Note on this clonotype: One end of the junction varies from germline; a read error may be responsible. The V call is TRBV20-1, the J call TRBJ2-1; D possibly corresponds to TRBD2 (6 bases). The CDR3 is 16 amino acids. Germline CDR1 reads DFQATT; CDR2 reads SNEGSKA (reference sequence). CDR3 sequence (DNA): TGCAGTGCTGGAACACTAGCAGTGAGCTCCTGCAATGGGCAGTTCTTC. As protein: CSAGTLAVSSCNGQFF.

With regard to this clonotype: A junction boundary mismatches the germline segment, possibly from a read error. This CDR3 reads CASSPHRGLEERLFF. CDR3 bases: TGCGCCAGCAGCCCCCACCGGGGGCTTGAGGAAAGACTGTTTTTT. The V call is TRBV4-1, the J call TRBJ1-4; possibly TRBD1 for D (6 bases). The CDR3 extends over 15 amino acids. Germline CDR1 MGHRA, CDR2 YSYEKL.

About this clonotype: One end of the junction varies from germline; a read error may be responsible. This sequence joins TRBV30 and TRBJ1-2; 7 positions match TRBD1. The CDR3 extends over 15 amino acids. The germline V gene encodes CDR1 GTSNPN and CDR2 SVGIG (reference sequence). CDR3 bases: TGTGCCTGGAGTCCTTCCGGGACAGAGATGAGGGGCTACACATTC. Translated: CAWSPSGTEMRGYTF. Full variable domain (remainder filled in from reference TRBV30 and TRBJ1-2): SQTIHQWPATLVQPVGSPLSLECTVEGTSNPNLYWYRQAAGRGLQLLFYSVGIGQISSEVPQNLSASRPQDRQFILSSKKLLLSDSGFYLCAWSPSGTEMRGYTFGSGTRLTVV.

To note about this clonotype: A much larger clone differs from this one at a single base, so this may be a read error. This chain connects TRBV5-1 to TRBJ1-1; 9 nucleotides line up with TRBD1. The CDR3 has 15 amino acids. Germline values: CDR1 SGHRS, CDR2 YFSETQ. As DNA, the CDR3 is TGCGCCGGCAGCTACAGGGGGCATATGGGTACTGAAGCTTTCTTT. Translating gives CAGSYRGHMGTEAFF.

Concerning this clonotype: The CDR3 end shows no conserved phenylalanine or tryptophan, and so a read error is likely. The DNA is left out, because the CDR3 cannot be placed on it with certainty; the CDR3 is given as TCRdb lists it. This chain uses TRBV6-1 with TRBJ2-1. Germline V gene sequence: CDR1 MNHNS, CDR2 SASEGT. The CDR3 is 13 residues long, ends included. This chain's CDR3 is CASMTAYGNELFY.

To note about this clonotype: At one end, the junction sequence differs from germline, possibly due to a read error. The CDR3 spells CASARANTRELFF. The CDR3 bases are TGTGCTAGCGCCAGGGCGAACACCCGGGAGCTGTTTTTT. J is TRBJ2-2 and V is TRBV12-3 or TRBV12-4; possibly TRBD1 or TRBD2 for D (5 bases each). CDR3 length: 13 residues.

This chain uses TRBV4-2 with TRBJ2-1; weak D call: TRBD2 (5 bases). Trimming pared 7 bases from V and 4 bases from J, leaving 17 bases between. Per germline, CDR1 LGHNA and CDR2 YNFKEQ. The CDR3 is 15 amino acids. The DNA of the CDR3 is TGTGCCAGCAACCCATCCACCACGGGGTACAATGAGCAGTTCTTC. Protein sequence: CASNPSTTGYNEQFF.

The chain recombines TRBV20-1 with TRBJ2-3, with 7 positions matching TRBD2. This CDR3 spans 12 amino acids. Germline assignment: CDR1 DFQATT and CDR2 SNEGSKA (reference sequence). V lost 6 bases and J lost 15; bases outside the gene matches: 15. The CDR3 loop reads CSANLLRGRHYF. As DNA, the CDR3 is TGCAGTGCCAACCTCCTGCGGGGGAGACACTATTTT.

Comment on this clonotype: A read error may explain this, as a much larger clone is one base away. The rearrangement joins TRBV28 to TRBJ2-5; 8 bases align to TRBD2. In germline, CDR1 is MDHEN, CDR2 SYDVKM. The CDR3 spans 15 residues. CDR3 residues: CASSTPSGFQGTQYF. DNA for the CDR3: TGTGCCAGCAGTACCCCTAGCGGGTTTCAAGGGACCCAGTACTTC.

Concerning this clonotype itself: At one end, the junction sequence differs from germline, possibly due to a read error. The J gene is TRBJ2-1, the V gene TRBV5-6, with D hard to call. Germline V CDR1 and CDR2: SGHDT, YYEEEE. The CDR3 extends over 12 amino acids. The DNA of the CDR3 is TGTGCCAGCAGCTTGATGTGGATTGAGCAGTTCTTT. It encodes CASSLMWIEQFF.

As concerns this clonotype: The junction does not match germline at one end; this may be a read error. The chain is built from TRBV6-1 and TRBJ1-5, with no clear D. The CDR3 spans 15 residues. CDR1 and CDR2 (germline): MNHNS, SASEGT. In DNA form, the CDR3 reads TGTGTCAGCAGTGGTACCTCATGGAGCAATCAGCCCCAGCATTTC. Residues: CVSSGTSWSNQPQHF.

V usage is TRBV20-1 and J usage is TRBJ2-7, with 7 bases identical to TRBD2. This CDR3 comprises 17 residues. Germline V CDR1 and CDR2: DFQATT, SNEGSKA (reference sequence). The junction had 15 bases not matched to a gene; V was cut back by 2 bases and J by 2 bases. The CDR3 protein is CSARHKWEGPPTYEQYF. DNA for the CDR3: TGCAGTGCTAGACATAAGTGGGAGGGTCCCCCGACCTACGAGCAGTACTTC.

For this clonotype: At one of its ends the junction is not consistent with the germline gene, which may arise from a read error. The CDR3 sequence: CARSLAEGTETQYF. The CDR3 region has the DNA TGTGCCAGAAGTTTAGCAGAGGGAACAGAGACCCAGTACTTC. The chain employs TRBV12-3 or TRBV12-4 and TRBJ2-5; weak D call: TRBD2 (5 bases). This CDR3 spans 14 amino acids.

This chain links TRBV29-1 with TRBJ2-1; D might be TRBD1 or TRBD2, each matching 5 bases. V was trimmed by 4 bases and J by 6 bases, leaving 16 bases between them. CDR3 length equals 14 residues. Per the germline V gene, CDR1 is SQVTM and CDR2 is ANQGSEA. CDR3 coding DNA: TGCAGCGTTGTGGGACGGGGCTTCCCCAATGAGCAGTTCTTC. This translates into CSVVGRGFPNEQFF.